This entry lists 26 T cell receptor beta chains sequenced from one sample in a study of monozygotic twins with cystic fibrosis. The assay was immunoSEQ multiplex PCR, and TCRdb's table has in-frame clones only and misses some. Of 30,000 to 40,000 clones detected, around 90% appear once; the ten largest clones hold 0.19%. Sequenced: blood. The receptor source for this set is a boy younger than 10 with cystic fibrosis.

The V and J genes are TRBV19 and TRBJ2-7; 7 bases match TRBD1. This CDR3 has 17 residues. V was clipped by 0 bases and J by 3 bases; unmatched bases: 11. Germline-derived CDR1 and CDR2 are LNHDA and SQIVND (reference sequence). The CDR3 is CASSIDVWTGGIYEQYF. The DNA for the CDR3 is TGTGCCAGTAGTATAGATGTTTGGACAGGAGGAATCTACGAGCAGTACTTC.

The V and J genes are TRBV25-1 and TRBJ2-5, with D perhaps TRBD1 or TRBD2 (5 bases each). Germline CDR1 reads MGHDK; CDR2 reads SYGVNS. The CDR3 is 16 residues long. V lost 2 bases to trimming and J lost 4 bases, with 17 bases between them. Here the CDR3 DNA reads TGTGCCAGCAGTGAAGGGTCACAGGCGGGCGGAGAGACCCAGTACTTC. Translating gives CASSEGSQAGGETQYF.

The genes are TRBV25-1 and TRBJ1-2, with no clear D. The CDR3 is 15 residues long. V was cut by 3 bases and J by 1 base, with 12 bases left in between. CDR1 is MGHDK, CDR2 SYGVNS, per germline. CDR3 residues: CASSEEGRGNYGYTF. In DNA form, the CDR3 reads TGTGCCAGCAGTGAGGAGGGTCGGGGTAACTATGGCTACACCTTC.

This rearrangement joins TRBV13 to TRBJ2-2; 8 nucleotides agree with TRBD1. Germline loops: CDR1 PRHDT, CDR2 FYEKMQ (reference sequence). V dropped 3 bases and J dropped 2; count of bases not matched to a gene: 2. This CDR3 spans 15 amino acids. The DNA of the CDR3 is TGTGCCAGCAGCTTGACAGGGGTTAACACCGGGGAGCTGTTTTTT. Its protein product is CASSLTGVNTGELFF.

This sequence joins TRBV6-5 and TRBJ2-5; D not resolved. Germline V gives CDR1 MNHEY, CDR2 SVGAGI. Deletions cut 0 bases from V and 2 bases from J, with 10 bases between. The CDR3 has 15 amino acids. CDR3 bases: TGTGCCAGCAGTTACTCGGCGGCGGAACAAGAGACCCAGTACTTC. This translates into CASSYSAAEQETQYF.

The chain recombines TRBV6-5 with TRBJ1-1; D is possibly TRBD1 (6 bases). CDR3 length: 15 residues. V lost 7 bases to trimming and J lost 4 bases, with 19 bases between them. Germline V gene lookup returns CDR1 MNHEY and CDR2 SVGAGI. CDR3 in amino acids: CASKLIEGEVTEAFF. CDR3 DNA sequence: TGTGCCAGCAAGTTGATAGAGGGGGAGGTCACTGAAGCTTTCTTT.

In this sample, this clone turned up once. This chain uses TRBV27 with TRBJ2-1, with 8 bases identical to TRBD1. J was trimmed by 7 bases and V by 5 bases; bases with no gene match: 7. Germline CDR1 MNHEY, CDR2 SMNVEV (reference sequence). The CDR3 is made up of 14 amino acids. CDR3 sequence: CASSPRQGYNEQFF. Written as DNA, the CDR3 is TGTGCCAGCAGTCCCAGACAGGGGTATAATGAGCAGTTCTTC.

The V gene is TRBV4-1, the J gene TRBJ2-1; D is unresolved. Looked up from germline, CDR1 is MGHRA and CDR2 is YSYEKL. CDR3 length: 16 amino acids. V gave up 0 bases and J gave up 0 bases, with 9 bases separating them. CDR3 in amino acids: CASSQDPVFSYNEQFF. The CDR3 DNA reads TGCGCCAGCAGCCAAGATCCCGTGTTCTCCTACAATGAGCAGTTCTTC.

The CDR3 coding sequence is TGTGCCAGCAGCTGGGATATCTCTGGAAACACCATATATTTT. It specifies CASSWDISGNTIYF. The chain joins TRBV7-9 to TRBJ1-3; D unresolved. Between the trimmed V and J ends, which lost 4 bases and 0 bases, there was a span of 7 bases. From germline, CDR1 is SEHNR and CDR2 FQNEAQ (reference sequence). The length of the CDR3 is 14 residues. Full variable domain (remainder filled in from reference TRBV7-9 and TRBJ1-3): DTGVSQNPRHKITKRGQNVTFRCDPISEHNRLYWYRQTLGQGPEFLTYFQNEAQLEKSRLLSDRFSAERPKGSFSTLEIQRTEQGDSAMYLCASSWDISGNTIYFGEGSWLTVV.

The chain employs TRBV7-6 and TRBJ1-5; D perhaps matches TRBD1 (5 bases). CDR1 is SGHVS, CDR2 FNYEAQ, per germline. The CDR3 length is 12 residues. V lost 8 bases and J lost 7, with 12 bases in between. For the CDR3, the DNA is TGTGCCAGCGGGTCAGGGTCCCAGCCCCAGCATTTT. The encoded protein is CASGSGSQPQHF.

The J gene is TRBJ2-1, the V gene TRBV10-3; 10 nucleotides match TRBD1. Unmatched junction bases numbered 14, after V lost 4 bases and J lost 8 bases. The CDR3 has 17 amino acids. Germline CDR1 and CDR2: ENHRY and SYGVKD. The CDR3, as DNA: TGTGCCATCAGTGGGACCTCCCGGGACAGGGGATCCGATGAGCAGTTCTTC. It codes for CAISGTSRDRGSDEQFF.

The V call is TRBV10-2, the J call TRBJ2-5; no reliable D call. Germline lookup yields CDR1 WSHSY and CDR2 SAAADI. The CDR3 sequence is 14 residues long. Trimming took 0 bases from V and 1 from J, leaving 6 bases between them. CDR3 DNA sequence: TGCGCCAGCAGTGAGTCAGGGTCCCAAGAGACCCAGTACTTC. It translates to CASSESGSQETQYF.

V gene TRBV9 combines with J gene TRBJ2-1; 7 bases match TRBD2. Germline V gives CDR1 SGDLS, CDR2 YYNGEE. Trimming took 0 bases from V and 4 from J; bases not matched to a gene: 4. The CDR3 totals 15 residues. The CDR3 reads CASSVGQRGYNEQFF. The CDR3 DNA reads TGTGCCAGCAGCGTAGGCCAGCGGGGTTACAATGAGCAGTTCTTC.

CDR3 protein: CASSPQPRVLINEQFF. The CDR3 nucleotides are TGTGCCAGCAGCCCTCAGCCCAGGGTTTTGATAAATGAGCAGTTCTTC. The chain recombines TRBV5-6 with TRBJ2-1; D may be TRBD1 (5 bases). The CDR3 runs to 16 residues. CDR1 SGHDT and CDR2 YYEEEE come from the germline V gene. Trimming left V 4 bases short and J 7 bases short, with 21 bases between.

The chain has TRBV7-9 and TRBJ2-1, with D possibly matching TRBD1 (7 bases). The CDR3 is 17 amino acids. Trimming cost V 6 bases and J 4 bases, with 22 bases left between them. Germline CDR1 SEHNR, CDR2 FQNEAQ (reference sequence). The CDR3 spells CASRTTDREEGYNEQFF. The CDR3 region has the DNA TGTGCCAGCAGGACCACCGACAGGGAGGAGGGTTACAATGAGCAGTTCTTC.

CDR3 in DNA: TGTGCCAGCTCCAAGGGGCCGGGGAATTCACCCCTCCACTTT. As protein: CASSKGPGNSPLHF. V and J are TRBV18 and TRBJ1-6; D may be TRBD1 (5 bases). The CDR3 covers 14 residues. Germline V lookup: CDR1 KGHSH, CDR2 LQKENI. Trimming stripped 6 bases from V and 7 bases from J, with 13 bases between.

CDR3 region: CASSGTSTGNNEQFF. The CDR3 region has the DNA TGTGCCAGTAGTGGGACTTCGACAGGGAACAATGAGCAGTTCTTC. The chain couples TRBV19 to TRBJ2-1; D possibly corresponds to TRBD1 (7 bases). Germline V lookup: CDR1 LNHDA, CDR2 SQIVND (reference sequence). V gave up 5 bases and J gave up 5 bases, with 16 bases separating them. This CDR3 has 15 amino acids.

The gene calls are TRBV6-6 and TRBJ1-2; weak D call: TRBD1 (6 bases). Trimming cost V 4 bases and J 4 bases, with 16 bases left between them. The CDR3 has 15 amino acids. Germline V lookup: CDR1 MNHNY, CDR2 SVGAGI (reference sequence). The CDR3 protein is CASSFLTRGAYGYTF. For the CDR3, the DNA is TGTGCCAGCAGTTTTTTAACAAGGGGGGCCTATGGCTACACCTTC.

The rearrangement links TRBV5-1 to TRBJ2-5, with 7 nucleotides matching TRBD2. This CDR3 comprises 15 residues. Germline assignment: CDR1 SGHRS and CDR2 YFSETQ. Losses at the gene ends were 0 bases for V and 5 bases for J; bases not matched to a gene: 7. CDR3 nucleotides: TGCGCCAGCAGCTTGGTAGGACTAGGGATCGAGACCCAGTACTTC. Translation gives CASSLVGLGIETQYF.

V gene TRBV6-6 combines with J gene TRBJ2-5, with a weak D call TRBD2 (5 bases). CDR1 MNHNY and CDR2 SVGAGI come from the germline V gene (reference sequence). V shed 0 bases and J shed 2 bases, with 7 bases lying between them. This CDR3 has 14 amino acids. The CDR3 here is CASSYSTIQETQYF. CDR3 DNA sequence: TGTGCCAGCAGTTACTCGACTATACAAGAGACCCAGTACTTC.

This rearrangement joins TRBV7-2 to TRBJ2-1; D is undetermined. This CDR3 region has 14 residues. Germline V gives CDR1 SGHTA, CDR2 FQGNSA. Trimming stripped 3 bases from V and 0 bases from J, with 6 bases between. The CDR3: CASSFSDSYNEQFF. CDR3 nucleotide sequence: TGTGCCAGCAGCTTTTCAGACTCCTACAATGAGCAGTTCTTC.

The chain uses TRBV10-3 and TRBJ1-2; D is perhaps TRBD1 (5 bases). Germline V CDR1 and CDR2: ENHRY, SYGVKD. V was cut by 4 bases and J by 6 bases, with 15 bases left in between. The CDR3 extends over 14 amino acids. The CDR3 is CAISGQPGSNGYTF. CDR3 sequence (DNA): TGTGCCATCAGTGGGCAACCAGGGAGCAATGGCTACACCTTC.

The gene calls are TRBV9 and TRBJ1-3; D is ambiguous. This CDR3 contains 16 residues. Trimming took 4 bases from V and 4 from J, leaving 18 bases between them. CDR1 SGDLS and CDR2 YYNGEE come from the germline V gene. CDR3 residues: CASSYDHPRGGNTIYF. CDR3 DNA: TGTGCCAGCAGCTACGATCATCCCCGCGGGGGAAACACCATATATTTT.

The chain uses TRBV19 and TRBJ2-5; 8 bases agree with TRBD2. V lost 8 bases, J lost 5 bases, and 13 bases stayed unmatched. The germline gives CDR1 LNHDA, CDR2 SQIVND (reference sequence). This CDR3 is 15 amino acids long. The DNA for the CDR3 is TGTGCCAGTCGCGTAGCGGGGACGTCGGGGGAGACCCAGTACTTC. The encoded protein is CASRVAGTSGETQYF.

J is TRBJ1-3 and V is TRBV9, with D possibly matching TRBD1 (5 bases). CDR3 size: 14 residues. V lost 2 bases and J 4 bases, leaving 10 bases between the germline ends. Germline V gives CDR1 SGDLS, CDR2 YYNGEE. Here the CDR3 DNA reads TGTGCCAGCAGCGTGGGGGGGACCGGAAACACCATATATTTT. Residues: CASSVGGTGNTIYF.

This clone was recorded once. The V call is TRBV6-5, the J call TRBJ1-3; D is uncertain. The CDR3 runs to 15 residues. V lost 2 bases and J lost 3, with 11 bases in between. Per germline, CDR1 MNHEY and CDR2 SVGAGI. CDR3 nucleotides: TGTGCCAGCAGTTACGCCGGGAGTCATGGAAACACCATATATTTT. Amino acids: CASSYAGSHGNTIYF.